The sequence of this T cell receptor beta chain was determined in a study of blood T cell repertoires in COVID-19. Study-level background: Collection of acute and convalescent COVID-19 samples took place in the United States, Italy and Spain. In each case, the material was cDNA or gDNA derived from T cells, B-cell-depleted T cells, or PBMCs.

In the original workflow: Estimated nucleated cell counts came from reference gene primer amplification. TCRdb's copy holds only in-frame clones and misses some; the assay was immunoSEQ multiplex PCR. Clone size and V and J calls were adopted from that table, with D and trimming inferred from the DNA. Of 50,000 to 65,000 clones in the sample, roughly 85% were seen once. The junction had 8 bases not matched to a gene; V was cut back by 4 bases and J by 6 bases. This CDR3 is built from 14 residues. The germline V gene encodes CDR1 KGHSH and CDR2 LQKENI. The sequenced sample consisted of peripheral blood. This receptor was identified in a man aged 40-49 years with acute or convalescent COVID-19. This rearrangement joins TRBV18 to TRBJ2-7, with 8 nucleotides matching TRBD2. CDR3 DNA sequence: TGTGCCAGCTCACTAACGGGAGGGCTTGGCGAGCAGTACTTC. Residues: CASSLTGGLGEQYF.